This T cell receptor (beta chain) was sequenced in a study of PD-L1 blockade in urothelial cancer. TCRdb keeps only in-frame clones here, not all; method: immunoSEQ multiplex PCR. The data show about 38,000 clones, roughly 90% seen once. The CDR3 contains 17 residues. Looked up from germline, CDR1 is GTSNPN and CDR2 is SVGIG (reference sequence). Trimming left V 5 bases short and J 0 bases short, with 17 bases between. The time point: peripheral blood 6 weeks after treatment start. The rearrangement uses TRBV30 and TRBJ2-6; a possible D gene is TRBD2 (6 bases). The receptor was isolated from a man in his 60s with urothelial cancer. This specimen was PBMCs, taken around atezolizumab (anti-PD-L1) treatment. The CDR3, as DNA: TGTGCCTGGGGCCGACTAGGGGCCCTCTCTGGGGCCAACGTCCTGACTTTC. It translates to CAWGRLGALSGANVLTF.